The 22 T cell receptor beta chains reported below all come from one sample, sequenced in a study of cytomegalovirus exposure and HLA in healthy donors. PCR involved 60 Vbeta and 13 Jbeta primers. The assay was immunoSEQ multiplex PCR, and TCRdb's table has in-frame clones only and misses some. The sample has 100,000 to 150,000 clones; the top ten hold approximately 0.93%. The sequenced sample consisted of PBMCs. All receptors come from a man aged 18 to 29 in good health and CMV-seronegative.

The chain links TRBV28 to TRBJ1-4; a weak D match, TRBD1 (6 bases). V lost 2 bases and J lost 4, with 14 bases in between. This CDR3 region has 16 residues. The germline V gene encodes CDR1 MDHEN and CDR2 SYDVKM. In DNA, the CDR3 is TGTGCCAGCAGTTTAGAGGGGGAGGGTGATAATGAAAAACTGTTTTTT. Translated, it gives CASSLEGEGDNEKLFF.

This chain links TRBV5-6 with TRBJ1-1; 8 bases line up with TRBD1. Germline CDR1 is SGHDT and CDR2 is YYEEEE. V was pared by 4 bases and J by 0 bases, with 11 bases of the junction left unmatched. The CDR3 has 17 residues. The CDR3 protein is CASSRVETGVMNTEAFF. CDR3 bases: TGTGCCAGCAGCCGGGTTGAGACAGGGGTCATGAACACTGAAGCTTTCTTT.

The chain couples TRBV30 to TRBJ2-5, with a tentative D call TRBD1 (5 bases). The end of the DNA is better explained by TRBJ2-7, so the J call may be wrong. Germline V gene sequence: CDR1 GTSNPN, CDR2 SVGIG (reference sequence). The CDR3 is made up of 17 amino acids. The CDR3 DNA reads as TGTGCCTGGAGCTACCCCAACCGGGCCCAGGGTAACTACGAGCAGTACTTC. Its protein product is CAWSYPNRAQGNYEQYF.

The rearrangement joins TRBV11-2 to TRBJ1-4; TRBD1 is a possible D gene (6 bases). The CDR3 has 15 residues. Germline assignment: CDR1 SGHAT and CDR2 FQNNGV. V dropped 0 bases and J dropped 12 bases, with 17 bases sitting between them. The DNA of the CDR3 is TGTGCCAGCAGCTTAGAAAGGGGGACATCTTTAGAACTGTTTTTT. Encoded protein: CASSLERGTSLELFF. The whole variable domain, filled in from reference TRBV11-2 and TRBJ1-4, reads EAGVAQSPRYKIIEKRQSVAFWCNPISGHATLYWYQQILGQGPKLLIQFQNNGVVDDSQLPKDRFSAERLKGVDSTLKIQPAKLEDSAVYLCASSLERGTSLELFFGSGTQLSVL.

CDR3 in amino acids: CASSFGKGQGNEQYF. CDR3 DNA sequence: TGTGCCAGCAGTTTCGGAAAGGGACAGGGGAACGAGCAGTACTTC. The rearrangement links TRBV6-5 to TRBJ2-7; 10 nucleotides match TRBD1. Germline V gene sequence: CDR1 MNHEY, CDR2 SVGAGI. The trim removed 4 bases at V and 5 bases at J, leaving 8 bases unmatched. The CDR3 contains 15 residues.

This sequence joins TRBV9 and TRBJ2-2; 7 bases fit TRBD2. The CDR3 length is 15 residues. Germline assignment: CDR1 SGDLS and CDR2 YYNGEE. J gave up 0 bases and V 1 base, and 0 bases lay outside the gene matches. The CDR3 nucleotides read TGTGCCAGCAGCGTAAGCGGGGCGAACACCGGGGAGCTGTTTTTT. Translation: CASSVSGANTGELFF.

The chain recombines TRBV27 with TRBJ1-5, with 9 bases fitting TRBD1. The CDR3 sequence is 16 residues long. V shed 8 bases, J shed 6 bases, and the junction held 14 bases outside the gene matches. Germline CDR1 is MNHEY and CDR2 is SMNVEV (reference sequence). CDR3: CASRSKGQGWTQPQHF. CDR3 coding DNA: TGTGCCAGCCGATCGAAGGGACAGGGATGGACTCAGCCCCAGCATTTT.

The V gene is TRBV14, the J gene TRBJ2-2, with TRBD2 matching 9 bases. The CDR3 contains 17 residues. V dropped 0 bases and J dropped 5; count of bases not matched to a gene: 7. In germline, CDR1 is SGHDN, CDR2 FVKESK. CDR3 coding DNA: TGTGCCAGCAGCCAAGATCCTAGCGGGACGTATACCGGGGAGCTGTTTTTT. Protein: CASSQDPSGTYTGELFF.

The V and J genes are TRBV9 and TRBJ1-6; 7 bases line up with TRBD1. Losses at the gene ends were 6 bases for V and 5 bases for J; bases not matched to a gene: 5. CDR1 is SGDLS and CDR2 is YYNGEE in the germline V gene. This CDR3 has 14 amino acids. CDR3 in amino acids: CASNRDRDNSPLHF. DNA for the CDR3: TGTGCCAGCAATAGGGACAGAGATAATTCACCCCTCCACTTT.

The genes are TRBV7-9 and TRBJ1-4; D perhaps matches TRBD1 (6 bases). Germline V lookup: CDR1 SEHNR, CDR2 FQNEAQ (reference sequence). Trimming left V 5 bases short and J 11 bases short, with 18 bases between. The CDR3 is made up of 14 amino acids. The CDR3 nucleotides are TGTGCCAGCAGCAACCGGGACACGCGCATGAAACTGTTTTTT. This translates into CASSNRDTRMKLFF.

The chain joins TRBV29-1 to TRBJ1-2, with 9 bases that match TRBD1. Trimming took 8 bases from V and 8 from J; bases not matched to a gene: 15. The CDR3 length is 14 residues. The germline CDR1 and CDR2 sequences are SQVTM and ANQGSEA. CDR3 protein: CSYETTGGGQGYTF. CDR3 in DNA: TGCAGCTACGAAACGACAGGGGGAGGTCAAGGCTACACCTTC.

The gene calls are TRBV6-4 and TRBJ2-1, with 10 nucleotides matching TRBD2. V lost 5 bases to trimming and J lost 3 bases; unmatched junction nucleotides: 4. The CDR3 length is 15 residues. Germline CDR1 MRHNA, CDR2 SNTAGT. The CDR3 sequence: CASSSGLASYNEQFF. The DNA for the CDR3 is TGTGCCAGCAGTTCGGGACTAGCGAGCTACAATGAGCAGTTCTTC.

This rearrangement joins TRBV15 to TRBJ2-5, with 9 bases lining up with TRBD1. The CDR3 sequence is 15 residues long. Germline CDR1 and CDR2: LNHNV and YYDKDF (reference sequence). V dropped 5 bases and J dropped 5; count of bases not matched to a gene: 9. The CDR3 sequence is CATSANRGLGETQYF. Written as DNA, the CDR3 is TGTGCCACCAGCGCCAACAGGGGGCTCGGGGAGACCCAGTACTTC.

CDR3 region: CASSLQGASNEKLFF. The CDR3 DNA reads as TGCGCCAGCAGCCTGCAGGGGGCTTCTAATGAAAAACTGTTTTTT. The chain is built from TRBV4-1 and TRBJ1-4; TRBD1 matches 8 bases. In germline, CDR1 is MGHRA, CDR2 YSYEKL. V trimming: 4 bases; J trimming: 3 bases; junction bases outside the gene matches: 4. The CDR3 is 15 amino acids.

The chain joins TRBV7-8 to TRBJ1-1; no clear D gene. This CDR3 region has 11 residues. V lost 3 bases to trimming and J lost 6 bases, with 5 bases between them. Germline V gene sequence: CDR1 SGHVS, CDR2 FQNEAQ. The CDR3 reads CASSFLSEAFF. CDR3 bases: TGTGCCAGCAGCTTCCTGTCTGAAGCTTTCTTT. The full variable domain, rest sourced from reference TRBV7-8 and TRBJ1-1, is GAGVSQSPRYKVAKRGQDVALRCDPISGHVSLFWYQQALGQGPEFLTYFQNEAQLDKSGLPSDRFFAERPEGSVSTLKIQRTQQEDSAVYLCASSFLSEAFFGQGTRLTVV.

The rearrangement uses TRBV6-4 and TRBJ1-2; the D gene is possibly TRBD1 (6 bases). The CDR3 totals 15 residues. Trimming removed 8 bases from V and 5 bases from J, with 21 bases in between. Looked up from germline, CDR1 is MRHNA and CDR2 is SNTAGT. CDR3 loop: CASRQGTRAGYGYTF. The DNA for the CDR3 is TGTGCCAGCCGCCAGGGGACCAGGGCTGGGTATGGCTACACCTTC.

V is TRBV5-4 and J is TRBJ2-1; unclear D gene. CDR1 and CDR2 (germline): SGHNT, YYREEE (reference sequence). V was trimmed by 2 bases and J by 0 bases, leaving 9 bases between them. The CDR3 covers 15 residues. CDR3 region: CASSLDRSSYNEQFF. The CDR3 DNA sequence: TGTGCCAGCAGCTTAGATAGGAGCTCCTACAATGAGCAGTTCTTC.

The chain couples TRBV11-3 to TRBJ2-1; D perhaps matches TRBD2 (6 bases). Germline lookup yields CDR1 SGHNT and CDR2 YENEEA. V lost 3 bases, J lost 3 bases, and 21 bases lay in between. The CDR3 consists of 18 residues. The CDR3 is CASSLTIGGTGYYNEQFF. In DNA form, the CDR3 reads TGTGCCAGCAGCTTGACAATTGGCGGGACCGGCTACTACAATGAGCAGTTCTTC.

CDR3: CASSSTPGGGDEQYF. The CDR3 coding sequence is TGTGCCAGCAGCTCCACCCCGGGAGGCGGGGACGAGCAGTACTTC. The chain is built from TRBV13 and TRBJ2-7, with 7 bases lining up with TRBD2. V was pared by 4 bases and J by 5 bases, with 11 bases of the junction left unmatched. Germline V lookup: CDR1 PRHDT, CDR2 FYEKMQ (reference sequence). This CDR3 comprises 15 residues. Based on the CDR3 plus reference TRBV13 and TRBJ2-7, the full variable domain is AAGVIQSPRHLIKEKRETATLKCYPIPRHDTVYWYQQGPGQDPQFLISFYEKMQSDKGSIPDRFSAQQFSDYHSELNMSSLELGDSALYFCASSSTPGGGDEQYFGPGTRLTVT.

CDR3: CASSNKQGAGTEAFF. CDR3 in DNA: TGTGCCAGCAGCAACAAACAGGGGGCTGGCACTGAAGCTTTCTTT. This chain uses TRBV5-4 with TRBJ1-1, with 9 bases aligning to TRBD1. CDR3 length: 15 residues. CDR1 and CDR2 from the germline V gene are SGHNT and YYREEE (reference sequence). Trimming took 4 bases from V and 4 from J; bases not matched to a gene: 8.

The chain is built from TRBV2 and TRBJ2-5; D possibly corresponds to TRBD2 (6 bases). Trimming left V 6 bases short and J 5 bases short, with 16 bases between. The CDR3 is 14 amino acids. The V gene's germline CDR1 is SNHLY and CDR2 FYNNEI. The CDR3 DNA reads TGTGCCAGCAGCGGAATTGGGGGGATGGAGACCCAGTACTTC. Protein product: CASSGIGGMETQYF.

This CDR3 reads CAWSRGQGLSGNTIYF. The DNA for the CDR3 is TGTGCCTGGAGCCGTGGGCAGGGGCTCTCTGGAAACACCATATATTTT. J is TRBJ1-3 and V is TRBV30; tentatively, D is TRBD1 (6 bases). The CDR3 extends over 16 amino acids. CDR1 and CDR2 (germline): GTSNPN, SVGIG (reference sequence). V was trimmed by 3 bases and J by 0 bases, leaving 15 bases between them.